Listed below are T cell receptor beta chains from one sample, sequenced in a study of CD4 T cells in relation to SARS-CoV-2 and coronaviruses. Profiled with immunoSEQ multiplex PCR; TCRdb holds only in-frame clones, not every one. The sample includes around 15,000 clones, about four fifths of them seen just once. Antigen specificity for these receptors is unknown. The sample taken for sequencing was CD4+ T cells from PBMCs, cultured in vitro. The origin of the receptors is a human donor in good health. Both conserved end residues are part of each CDR3. D genes are given only for firm matches. Only some rows state a clone size, as once, few, many or a class for expanded clones.

j_call: TRBJ2-5; cdr3_length: 14; d_call: NA; v_call: TRBV19; clone_size: NA; cdr3_nt: TGTGCCAGTAGTCCCCTAGGGGGACAAGAGACCCAGTACTTC; cdr3_aa: CASSPLGGQETQYF
j_call: TRBJ1-4; cdr3_length: 18; d_call: NA; v_call: TRBV6-2/TRBV6-3; clone_size: few; cdr3_nt: TGTGCCAGCAGTTGGGAGACCGGGATGGTCGCAACTAATGAAAAACTGTTTTTT; cdr3_aa: CASSWETGMVATNEKLFF
j_call: TRBJ2-1; cdr3_length: 17; d_call: TRBD2; v_call: TRBV5-1; clone_size: NA; cdr3_nt: TGCGCCAGCAGCCAGGGCGTAGCGGGGAGGACCAACAATGAGCAGTTCTTC; cdr3_aa: CASSQGVAGRTNNEQFF
j_call: TRBJ2-3; cdr3_length: 15; d_call: NA; v_call: TRBV11-2; clone_size: NA; cdr3_nt: TGTGCCAGCAGCTTAGATGGGTTTGGCACAGATACGCAGTATTTT; cdr3_aa: CASSLDGFGTDTQYF
j_call: TRBJ2-3; cdr3_length: 15; d_call: NA; v_call: TRBV5-4; clone_size: NA; cdr3_nt: TGTGCCAGCAGCTTTTCGACAGACGCTACAGATACGCAGTATTTT; cdr3_aa: CASSFSTDATDTQYF
j_call: TRBJ2-1; cdr3_length: 16; d_call: NA; v_call: TRBV7-3; clone_size: NA; cdr3_nt: TGTGCCAGCAGCTTAGGGGTCGAACCCTCCTACAATGAGCAGTTCTTC; cdr3_aa: CASSLGVEPSYNEQFF
j_call: TRBJ2-5; cdr3_length: 15; d_call: TRBD1; v_call: TRBV12-5; clone_size: once; cdr3_nt: TGTGCTAGTGGTACCAACTCAAGGGGGCTGGAGACCCAGTACTTC; cdr3_aa: CASGTNSRGLETQYF
j_call: TRBJ2-1; cdr3_length: 15; d_call: NA; v_call: TRBV4-1; clone_size: NA; cdr3_nt: TGCGCCAGCAGCCAAGGACTAGTTTTATTGAGCGAGCAGTTCTTC; cdr3_aa: CASSQGLVLLSEQFF
j_call: TRBJ1-6; cdr3_length: 17; d_call: TRBD1; v_call: TRBV27; clone_size: few; cdr3_nt: TGTGCCAGCAGTTCGACTATCTCCTCAGGGGGCAATTCACCCCTCCACTTT; cdr3_aa: CASSSTISSGGNSPLHF
j_call: TRBJ1-6; cdr3_length: 16; d_call: TRBD1; v_call: TRBV4-1; clone_size: NA; cdr3_nt: TGCGCCAGCAGCCCGAGGACAGGGGGCTATAATTCACCCCTCCACTTT; cdr3_aa: CASSPRTGGYNSPLHF
j_call: TRBJ2-1; cdr3_length: 15; d_call: TRBD2; v_call: TRBV19; clone_size: NA; cdr3_nt: TGTGCCAGTAGGCGGACTAGCGGGGACTACAATGAGCAGTTCTTC; cdr3_aa: CASRRTSGDYNEQFF
j_call: TRBJ2-7; cdr3_length: 14; d_call: NA; v_call: TRBV7-8; clone_size: NA; cdr3_nt: TGTGCCAGCAGCTTAGGTGGGAGCGACCACGAGCAGTACTTC; cdr3_aa: CASSLGGSDHEQYF
j_call: TRBJ2-7; cdr3_length: 18; d_call: NA; v_call: TRBV14; clone_size: NA; cdr3_nt: TGTGCCAGCAGCCAAGACCCGGGATGGGGCAGGGGACTCTACGAGCAGTACTTC; cdr3_aa: CASSQDPGWGRGLYEQYF
j_call: TRBJ2-3; cdr3_length: 15; d_call: NA; v_call: TRBV5-1; clone_size: once; cdr3_nt: TGCGCCAGCAGCCCCCCGGCCGGAGGGACAGATACGCAGTATTTT; cdr3_aa: CASSPPAGGTDTQYF
j_call: TRBJ2-3; cdr3_length: 15; d_call: NA; v_call: TRBV5-4; clone_size: once; cdr3_nt: TGTGCCAGCAGCTTTCTGGGGTTATATACAGATACGCAGTATTTT; cdr3_aa: CASSFLGLYTDTQYF
j_call: TRBJ2-3; cdr3_length: 14; d_call: NA; v_call: TRBV6-6; clone_size: NA; cdr3_nt: TGTGCCAGCAGTTACTCTATCAGCACAGATACGCAGTATTTT; cdr3_aa: CASSYSISTDTQYF